A single sample is the source of the 20 T cell receptor beta chains below, sequenced in a study of T cells in Graves' hyperthyroidism and ophthalmopathy. It was RNA transcripts that yielded the amplified TCR beta CDR3 regions. Carried out on the TCR CDR3, a first-round RT-PCR used the HTBI primer set. TCRdb ran MiXCR on the multiplex PCR reads and lists one entry per CDR3 protein. The top ten hold almost 6% of the sample, which has a few hundred thousand distinct CDR3 sequences, 14% seen once. Sequenced material: blood. These TCRs come from a woman aged 25 to 45 with Graves' hyperthyroidism that later progressed to Graves' ophthalmopathy.

This clonotype was recorded a few times. Given a much more abundant clone one base away, this may be a read error. The chain employs TRBV6-1 and TRBJ1-2; the match to TRBD1 covers 7 bases. V trimming: 5 bases; J trimming: 6 bases; junction bases outside the gene matches: 12. Germline values: CDR1 MNHNS, CDR2 SASEGT. This CDR3 has 15 residues. The CDR3 DNA sequence: TGTGCCAGCAGTCAACAGGGGTTCGAAGGCCATGGCTACACCTTC. Amino acids: CASSQQGFEGHGYTF.

The rearrangement uses TRBV6-4 and TRBJ1-1, with D possibly TRBD1 on 5 matching bases. V was clipped by 5 bases and J by 4 bases, with 11 bases between them. The CDR3 sequence is 13 residues long. Germline loops: CDR1 MRHNA, CDR2 SNTAGT. For the CDR3, the DNA is TGTGCCAGCAGTTCCCAGGGTCCCACTGAAGCTTTCTTT. Its protein product is CASSSQGPTEAFF.

CDR3 DNA sequence: TGTGCCAGCAGCTTAGGACCGGGAAACACCGGGGAGCTGTTTTTT. This sequence encodes CASSLGPGNTGELFF. V gene TRBV13 combines with J gene TRBJ2-2, with D maybe TRBD2 (5 bases). The length of the CDR3 is 15 residues. Trimming stripped 0 bases from V and 2 bases from J, with 7 bases between. Germline values: CDR1 PRHDT, CDR2 FYEKMQ (reference sequence).

Many counts were recorded for this clonotype. The V and J genes are TRBV10-3 and TRBJ2-3; 9 bases match TRBD2. The CDR3 is 14 amino acids. The germline V gene encodes CDR1 ENHRY and CDR2 SYGVKD. The V and J ends lost 10 bases and 3 bases, in that order; junction bases with no gene match: 8. The CDR3 nucleotides are TGTGCCACTTACGATAGCGGGAGAACAGATACGCAGTATTTT. This codes for CATYDSGRTDTQYF.

This clonotype was picked up many times. The rearrangement uses TRBV6-6 and TRBJ2-5; D is perhaps TRBD2 (5 bases). The CDR3 is made up of 15 amino acids. The ends were cut back, 0 bases at V and 0 bases at J, with 8 bases in the middle. The germline CDR1 and CDR2 sequences are MNHNY and SVGAGI (reference sequence). The CDR3 spells CASSYSGSDQETQYF. DNA of the CDR3: TGTGCCAGCAGTTACTCGGGGAGTGACCAAGAGACCCAGTACTTC.

In its sample, this clonotype was seen many times. The J gene is TRBJ2-7, the V gene TRBV27, with D possibly TRBD1 on 6 matching bases. This CDR3 is 14 amino acids long. CDR1 MNHEY and CDR2 SMNVEV come from the germline V gene (reference sequence). Between the trimmed V and J ends, which lost 5 bases and 3 bases, there was a span of 14 bases. In nucleotides, the CDR3 is TGTGCCAGCAGTCCGGACCAGGGGCGCTACGAGCAGTACTTC. It encodes CASSPDQGRYEQYF.

This clonotype was counted ten times or more. The chain is built from TRBV19 and TRBJ2-5, with 7 bases identical to TRBD1. CDR3 length: 13 amino acids. Germline V CDR1 and CDR2: LNHDA, SQIVND (reference sequence). V was pared by 5 bases and J by 10 bases, with 10 bases of the junction left unmatched. CDR3 nucleotide sequence: TGTGCCAGTAGTGCCCGACAGGGTGGTTACCAGTACTTC. Protein: CASSARQGGYQYF.

This clonotype was counted ten times or more. The chain is built from TRBV11-2 and TRBJ1-5; D is possibly TRBD1 (6 bases). The V and J ends lost 5 bases and 3 bases respectively, with 11 bases between them. Germline assignment: CDR1 SGHAT and CDR2 FQNNGV. The CDR3 is 14 amino acids. CDR3 sequence: CASSTGQFNQPQHF. The CDR3 DNA reads as TGTGCCAGCAGCACCGGACAGTTCAATCAGCCCCAGCATTTT.

This clonotype was seen many times. CDR3 DNA sequence: TGTGCCAGCAGCTTGCGGGGACAGCAAGAGACCCAGTACTTC. Translation: CASSLRGQQETQYF. The V call is TRBV11-3, the J call TRBJ2-5; TRBD1 is a possible D gene (7 bases). The CDR3 is 14 residues long. The germline V gene encodes CDR1 SGHNT and CDR2 YENEEA. Trimming removed 3 bases at V and 2 bases at J, with 10 bases between.

The chain is built from TRBV4-3 and TRBJ1-2; TRBD1 matches at 8 bases. This CDR3 contains 16 residues. The trim removed 3 bases at V and 6 bases at J, leaving 12 bases unmatched. CDR1 is LGHNA, CDR2 YSLEER, per germline. CDR3 bases: TGCGCCAGCAGCCAGGGTGACCGGGACAGGAGGCATGGCTACACCTTC. Translated, it gives CASSQGDRDRRHGYTF.

This clonotype was counted ten times or more. The CDR3: CASSEGVWQEGEKLFF. In DNA, the CDR3 is TGTGCCAGCAGTGAAGGTGTATGGCAGGAGGGTGAAAAACTGTTTTTT. The chain couples TRBV2 to TRBJ1-4, with D hard to call. Trimming removed 1 base from V and 7 bases from J, with 16 bases in between. The CDR3 has 16 residues. Germline assignment: CDR1 SNHLY and CDR2 FYNNEI.

This clonotype was counted at least ten times. V gene TRBV7-2 combines with J gene TRBJ1-2; a weak D match, TRBD1 (6 bases). Trimming removed 6 bases from V and 5 bases from J, with 19 bases in between. The CDR3 is 15 residues long. Germline CDR1 and CDR2: SGHTA and FQGNSA. CDR3: CASRRDRTFTYGYTF. Written as DNA, the CDR3 is TGTGCCAGCAGGCGCGACAGGACCTTTACTTATGGCTACACCTTC.

The table lists this clonotype with many counts. The chain couples TRBV7-2 to TRBJ1-5; D might be TRBD1 (5 bases). Germline V lookup: CDR1 SGHTA, CDR2 FQGNSA. This CDR3 spans 16 amino acids. Trimming left V 1 base short and J 0 bases short, with 10 bases between. The CDR3 spells CASSLDMGGSNQPQHF. The CDR3 coding sequence is TGTGCCAGCAGCTTAGATATGGGGGGTAGCAATCAGCCCCAGCATTTT.

This clonotype was seen a handful of times. This rearrangement joins TRBV20-1 to TRBJ2-7, with 11 nucleotides matching TRBD2. Unmatched junction bases numbered 8, after V lost 6 bases and J lost 1 base. CDR1 is DFQATT, CDR2 SNEGSKA, per germline (reference sequence). The CDR3 consists of 15 residues. Here the CDR3 DNA reads TGCAGTGCGGCAGTTTTAGCGGGAGGGTCCTACGAGCAGTACTTC. Amino acids: CSAAVLAGGSYEQYF.

Concerning this clonotype itself: This clone may be a read error of a much larger clone one base away. The chain employs TRBV30 and TRBJ1-2; no clear D. The CDR3 has 11 residues. CDR1 GTSNPN and CDR2 SVGIG come from the germline V gene (reference sequence). CDR3 amino acids: CAWSAGGGYAF. Here the CDR3 DNA reads TGTGCCTGGAGTGCAGGAGGTGGCTACGCCTTC.

This clonotype was seen repeatedly, ten times or more. The chain employs TRBV19 and TRBJ2-1, with 10 bases aligning to TRBD1. This CDR3 has 14 amino acids. The germline CDR1 and CDR2 sequences are LNHDA and SQIVND (reference sequence). V shed 8 bases, J shed 6 bases, and the junction held 7 bases outside the gene matches. CDR3 DNA sequence: TGTGCCAGTGCGGGACAGGGGTTGAGCAATGAGCAGTTCTTC. This codes for CASAGQGLSNEQFF. The entire variable domain, with the rest obtained from reference TRBV19 and TRBJ2-1, is as follows: DGGITQSPKYLFRKEGQNVTLSCEQNLNHDAMYWYRQDPGQGLRLIYYSQIVNDFQKGDIAEGYSVSREKKESFPLTVTSAQKNPTAFYLCASAGQGLSNEQFFGPGTRLTVL.

Many counts were recorded for this clonotype. The V call is TRBV27, the J call TRBJ2-7, with 16 bases identical to TRBD2. Germline CDR1 is MNHEY and CDR2 is SMNVEV (reference sequence). V lost 4 bases to trimming and J lost 5 bases; unmatched junction nucleotides: 14. The length of the CDR3 is 19 residues. The CDR3 nucleotides are TGTGCCAGCAGTTCGCACCCGGGACTAGCGGGAGGGCCCTTTGACGAGCAGTACTTC. Its translation is CASSSHPGLAGGPFDEQYF.

This clonotype appeared many times. The rearrangement uses TRBV6-5 and TRBJ2-5; D call uncertain. The length of the CDR3 is 13 residues. Germline V lookup: CDR1 MNHEY, CDR2 SVGAGI. Trimming left V 0 bases short and J 5 bases short, with 7 bases between. The CDR3 protein is CASSYSTAETQYF. CDR3 DNA sequence: TGTGCCAGCAGTTACTCGACGGCCGAGACCCAGTACTTC.

At least ten counts were recorded for this clonotype. The rearrangement links TRBV6-6 to TRBJ1-2; D remains ambiguous. The CDR3 covers 17 residues. The V gene's germline CDR1 is MNHNY and CDR2 SVGAGI (reference sequence). V was shortened by 2 bases and J by 13 bases, with 29 bases between the two germline ends. CDR3 nucleotides: TGTGCCAGCAGTTACCCACCAGATAATAGTATCCAACCGGCTTGCACCTTC. As protein: CASSYPPDNSIQPACTF.

At least ten counts were recorded for this clonotype. This chain joins TRBV28 and TRBJ2-7; D not certain. The CDR3 runs to 15 residues. In germline, CDR1 is MDHEN, CDR2 SYDVKM. V was shortened by 7 bases and J by 0 bases, with 16 bases between the two germline ends. CDR3 sequence reads: CASTPPGGSSYEQYF. CDR3 coding DNA: TGTGCCAGCACCCCTCCAGGTGGTAGCTCCTACGAGCAGTACTTC.